This T cell receptor beta chain was recorded in a study of shared clonotypes between healthy human individuals. Germline V gene data show CDR1 as MDHEN and CDR2 as SYDVKM. V was clipped by 5 bases and J by 1 base; unmatched bases: 4. The CDR3 length is 14 residues. The assay was immunoSEQ multiplex PCR, and TCRdb's table has in-frame clones only and misses some. The sample has about 1,500,000 clones, roughly 96% seen once. V gene TRBV28 combines with J gene TRBJ1-1; 7 bases line up with TRBD1. The clonotype comes from a man aged 25 to 40 in good health. Sequencing used naive CD4+ T cells sorted from blood. Subset in this sample: CD45RA+ positively selected. This chain's CDR3 is CASSQQGRNTEAFF. In DNA form, the CDR3 reads TGTGCCAGCAGTCAACAGGGGCGGAACACTGAAGCTTTCTTT. Full variable domain (outside the CDR3, taken from reference TRBV28 and TRBJ1-1): DVKVTQSSRYLVKRTGEKVFLECVQDMDHENMFWYRQDPGLGLRLIYFSYDVKMKEKGDIPEGYSVSREKKERFSLILESASTNQTSMYLCASSQQGRNTEAFFGQGTRLTVV.